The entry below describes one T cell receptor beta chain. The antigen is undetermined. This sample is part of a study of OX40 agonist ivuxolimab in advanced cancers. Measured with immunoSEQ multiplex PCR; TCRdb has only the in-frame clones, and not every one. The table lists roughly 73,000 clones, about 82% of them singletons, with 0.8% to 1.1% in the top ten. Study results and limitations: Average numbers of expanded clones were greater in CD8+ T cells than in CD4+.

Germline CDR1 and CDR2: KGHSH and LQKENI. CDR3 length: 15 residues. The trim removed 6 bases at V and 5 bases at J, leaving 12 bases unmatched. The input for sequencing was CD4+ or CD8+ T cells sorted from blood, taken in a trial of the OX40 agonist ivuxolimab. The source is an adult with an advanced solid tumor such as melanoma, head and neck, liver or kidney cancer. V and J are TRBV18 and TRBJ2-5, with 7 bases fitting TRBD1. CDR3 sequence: CASSPRQGMQETQYF. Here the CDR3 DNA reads TGTGCCAGCTCGCCGCGACAGGGAATGCAGGAGACCCAGTACTTC.